The 17 T cell receptor beta chains listed next were all sequenced from one sample in a study of OX40 agonist ivuxolimab in advanced cancers. Repertoires were generated with immunoSEQ multiplex PCR, while TCRdb's copy carries only in-frame clones and drops some. The sample has some 95,000 clones, approximately 85% seen once. The specimen was CD4+ or CD8+ T cells sorted from blood, collected in a trial of the OX40 agonist ivuxolimab. The receptors were sampled from an adult with an advanced solid tumor such as melanoma, head and neck, liver or kidney cancer.

The V and J genes are TRBV30 and TRBJ1-5; no clear D. Trimming stripped 3 bases from V and 5 bases from J, with 14 bases between. The CDR3 runs 14 residues. CDR1 is GTSNPN, CDR2 SVGIG, per germline (reference sequence). The CDR3 DNA is TGTGCCTGGAGCCACCGGACTCCGTATCAGCCCCAGCATTTT. It codes for CAWSHRTPYQPQHF.

DNA for the CDR3: TGTGCCAGCAGGGAGGCCTTGGGTCAGCCCCAGCATTTT. This translates into CASREALGQPQHF. The V call is TRBV6-1, the J call TRBJ1-5; D gene ambiguous. The germline V and J ends were trimmed by 6 bases and 6 bases, with 12 bases remaining between them. Germline assignment: CDR1 MNHNS and CDR2 SASEGT. This CDR3 is built from 13 residues.

The chain uses TRBV10-3 and TRBJ2-7; D may be TRBD1 or TRBD2 (5 bases each). The CDR3 spans 16 residues. The V end was cut by 3 bases, the J end by 1 base, with 16 bases between. Germline CDR1 ENHRY, CDR2 SYGVKD. The CDR3 nucleotides read TGTGCCATCAGTGATACCGAGGGACGACGGTCCTACGAGCAGTACTTC. Translating it yields CAISDTEGRRSYEQYF.

The chain combines TRBV7-3 with TRBJ2-2; TRBD1 matches at 7 bases. J lost 6 bases, V lost 2 bases, and 3 bases had no gene match. This CDR3 comprises 14 residues. Germline-derived CDR1 and CDR2 are SGHTA and FQGTGA. In nucleotides, the CDR3 is TGTGCCAGCAGCTTAGACAGGGATGCCGGGGAGCTGTTTTTT. Protein product: CASSLDRDAGELFF.

The genes are TRBV28 and TRBJ2-7; the D is unclear. Looked up from germline, CDR1 is MDHEN and CDR2 is SYDVKM. The length of the CDR3 is 14 residues. The germline V and J ends were trimmed by 3 bases and 6 bases, with 15 bases remaining between them. In DNA form, the CDR3 reads TGTGCCAGCAGTTTTTTCTCGTTACGAGGCGAGCAGTACTTC. Protein sequence: CASSFFSLRGEQYF.

The chain carries TRBV28 and TRBJ2-7; TRBD2 agrees at 7 bases. This CDR3 region has 13 residues. Unmatched junction bases numbered 2, after V lost 6 bases and J lost 0 bases. CDR1 MDHEN and CDR2 SYDVKM come from the germline V gene. The CDR3, as DNA: TGTGCCAGCAGGGGCGGGAGCTCCTACGAGCAGTACTTC. Protein sequence: CASRGGSSYEQYF.

This rearrangement joins TRBV19 to TRBJ1-2; D is unclear. Trimming stripped 6 bases from V and 3 bases from J, with 14 bases between. The CDR3 contains 14 residues. Germline assignment: CDR1 LNHDA and CDR2 SQIVND (reference sequence). The DNA of the CDR3 is TGTGCCAGTAGACTTGCGTACGGGGACTATGGCTACACCTTC. Protein sequence: CASRLAYGDYGYTF.

The rearrangement uses TRBV7-3 and TRBJ2-7; 13 bases align to TRBD2. Germline lookup yields CDR1 SGHTA and CDR2 FQGTGA. The junction had 2 bases not matched to a gene; V was cut back by 5 bases and J by 1 base. The CDR3 totals 15 residues. Here the CDR3 DNA reads TGTGCCAGCAGCACGGGACTAGCGGGATCCTACGAGCAGTACTTC. Translation: CASSTGLAGSYEQYF.

The genes are TRBV19 and TRBJ1-4; the D gene is possibly TRBD1 (5 bases). V lost 6 bases and J lost 5, with 10 bases in between. Germline CDR1 and CDR2: LNHDA and SQIVND (reference sequence). This CDR3 contains 13 residues. CDR3 DNA sequence: TGTGCCAGTAGGGGGGAAATCAATGAAAAACTGTTTTTT. It is translated as CASRGEINEKLFF.

This clone was counted a few times. The chain couples TRBV30 to TRBJ2-3; D remains ambiguous. The CDR3 spans 13 residues. Germline CDR1 GTSNPN, CDR2 SVGIG (reference sequence). Between the trimmed V and J ends, which lost 0 bases and 6 bases, there was a span of 10 bases. The CDR3 DNA reads TGTGCCTGGAGTGTAAACTCCGGGGATACGCAGTATTTT. Amino acids: CAWSVNSGDTQYF.

CDR3 coding DNA: TGTGCCAGCAGCTTGGGGCCTAGCGGGAGTGAGCAGTTCTTC. Its protein is CASSLGPSGSEQFF. The chain couples TRBV7-6 to TRBJ2-1; 10 bases line up with TRBD2. With V trimmed by 3 bases and J by 9 bases, 5 bases remained unmatched. The CDR3 contains 14 residues. Germline values: CDR1 SGHVS, CDR2 FNYEAQ.

V usage is TRBV10-3 and J usage is TRBJ1-6, with D uncertain. The ends were cut back, 6 bases at V and 5 bases at J, with 5 bases in the middle. This CDR3 has 12 amino acids. In germline, CDR1 is ENHRY, CDR2 SYGVKD. The CDR3 nucleotides are TGTGCCATCAGGAGAGATAATTCACCCCTCCACTTT. This gives the protein CAIRRDNSPLHF.

This chain joins TRBV19 and TRBJ2-5, with D possibly being TRBD2 (6 bases). This CDR3 comprises 15 residues. Germline V gives CDR1 LNHDA, CDR2 SQIVND (reference sequence). Trimming removed 2 bases at V and 11 bases at J, with 21 bases between. CDR3 nucleotides: TGTGCCAGTAGTATAAGGGGTCAAGAGCTCCGGGGGCAGTACTTC. It specifies CASSIRGQELRGQYF.

The rearrangement joins TRBV7-2 to TRBJ2-7; 10 bases align to TRBD2. The CDR3 spans 15 residues. CDR1 is SGHTA, CDR2 FQGNSA, per germline. J was trimmed by 7 bases and V by 2 bases; bases with no gene match: 8. The CDR3 DNA reads TGTGCCAGCAGCTTATCAGCGGGAGGGTCTTGGGAGCAGTACTTC. Its protein product is CASSLSAGGSWEQYF. Using reference TRBV7-2 and TRBJ2-7 for the parts outside the CDR3, the full variable domain is GAGVSQSPSNKVTEKGKDVELRCDPISGHTALYWYRQSLGQGLEFLIYFQGNSAPDKSGLPSDRFSAERTGGSVSTLTIQRTQQEDSAVYLCASSLSAGGSWEQYFGPGTRLTVT.

The V and J genes are TRBV28 and TRBJ2-7; no clear D gene. This CDR3 has 14 amino acids. With 1 base removed from V and 5 bases from J, the gap between germline ends came to 12 bases. From germline, CDR1 is MDHEN and CDR2 SYDVKM. CDR3 DNA sequence: TGTGCCAGCAGTTTATTGGGCAGTCGGGACGAGCAGTACTTC. It specifies CASSLLGSRDEQYF.

This clone occurred once. The genes are TRBV2 and TRBJ2-1, with a weak D call TRBD1 (5 bases). Trimming removed 1 base from V and 15 bases from J, with 10 bases in between. The CDR3 runs 11 residues. CDR1 is SNHLY and CDR2 is FYNNEI in the germline V gene. The CDR3 DNA reads as TGTGCCAGCAGTGAAGTGGACACCCCGTTCTTC. It specifies CASSEVDTPFF. Supplemented by reference TRBV2 and TRBJ2-1, the full variable domain reads EPEVTQTPSHQVTQMGQEVILRCVPISNHLYFYWYRQILGQKVEFLVSFYNNEISEKSEIFDDQFSVERPDGSNFTLKIRSTKLEDSAMYFCASSEVDTPFFGPGTRLTVL.

This chain connects TRBV30 to TRBJ2-6; 12 nucleotides line up with TRBD1. In germline, CDR1 is GTSNPN, CDR2 SVGIG (reference sequence). Losses at the gene ends were 1 base for V and 2 bases for J; bases not matched to a gene: 9. The CDR3 spans 19 residues. The CDR3 DNA reads TGTGCCTGGAGTGGACGACGGGACAGGGGGCTTGCTGGGGCCAACGTCCTGACTTTC. Translated, it gives CAWSGRRDRGLAGANVLTF.